The 9 T cell receptor beta chains below come from one sample, sequenced in a study of cytomegalovirus exposure and HLA in healthy donors. PCR was performed using 60 Vbeta and 13 Jbeta primers. Data came from immunoSEQ multiplex PCR; TCRdb stores just in-frame clones and leaves some out. The data contain 110,000 or so clones, roughly 71% of them singletons. Sequencing was done on a sample of PBMCs. The receptor source for this set is a man between 18 and 35 years old in good health and CMV-seropositive.

For this clone: One end of the junction fails to match germline, which may point to a read error. The chain couples TRBV7-9 to TRBJ2-5, with 8 positions matching TRBD1. The CDR3 is made up of 15 amino acids. Germline lookup yields CDR1 SEHNR and CDR2 FQNEAQ (reference sequence). The CDR3 bases are TGTTCCAGCAGCTTATTATGGGGGACAGGAGAGACCCAGTACTTC. Protein sequence: CSSSLLWGTGETQYF. The complete variable domain, with remaining parts taken from reference TRBV7-9 and TRBJ2-5, reads DTGVSQNPRHKITKRGQNVTFRCDPISEHNRLYWYRQTLGQGPEFLTYFQNEAQLEKSRLLSDRFSAERPKGSFSTLEIQRTEQGDSAMYLCSSSLLWGTGETQYFGPGTRLLVL.

The J gene is TRBJ1-2, the V gene TRBV6-5, with D possibly matching TRBD1 (5 bases). In germline, CDR1 is MNHEY, CDR2 SVGAGI. Trimming stripped 0 bases from V and 6 bases from J, with 14 bases between. This CDR3 comprises 15 residues. In DNA, the CDR3 is TGTGCCAGCAGTTACTCGCCGGGGGTAGGGGATGGCTACACCTTC. Its translation is CASSYSPGVGDGYTF.

The chain uses TRBV6-1 and TRBJ1-1; D might be TRBD1 (6 bases). The CDR3 spans 17 residues. Germline lookup yields CDR1 MNHNS and CDR2 SASEGT. Trimming pared 4 bases from V and 8 bases from J, leaving 26 bases between. The chain's CDR3 is CASSGAVGGPTSREAFF. The CDR3 coding sequence is TGTGCCAGCAGTGGTGCCGTCGGGGGGCCAACGTCCAGGGAAGCTTTCTTT.

The rearrangement links TRBV7-9 to TRBJ1-6; D unresolved. Trimming took off 4 bases at V and 5 bases at J, with 9 bases between the two ends. This CDR3 contains 14 residues. CDR1 is SEHNR, CDR2 FQNEAQ, per germline (reference sequence). The CDR3 loop reads CASSSWGDNSPLHF. The DNA of the CDR3 is TGTGCCAGCAGCTCCTGGGGAGATAATTCACCCCTCCACTTT.

The chain recombines TRBV6-5 with TRBJ2-3; no firm D call. Germline lookup yields CDR1 MNHEY and CDR2 SVGAGI. This CDR3 spans 15 amino acids. V lost 5 bases, J lost 3 bases, and 15 bases lay in between. CDR3 DNA sequence: TGTGCCAGCAGTCGAAGCTTAATGAAGACAGATACGCAGTATTTT. This encodes CASSRSLMKTDTQYF.

The chain employs TRBV19 and TRBJ1-1; unclear D gene. V was trimmed by 6 bases and J by 4 bases, leaving 24 bases between them. CDR3 length equals 17 residues. The germline CDR1 and CDR2 sequences are LNHDA and SQIVND (reference sequence). In DNA form, the CDR3 reads TGTGCCAGTAGGAGGTATGACGGTTTCAGTATTCGCACTGAAGCTTTCTTT. Translation: CASRRYDGFSIRTEAFF.

This clone was counted a few times. The V call is TRBV30, the J call TRBJ1-3; D perhaps matches TRBD1 (5 bases). The germline gives CDR1 GTSNPN, CDR2 SVGIG (reference sequence). V was pared by 3 bases and J by 6 bases, with 15 bases between. The CDR3 is 14 amino acids. CDR3 protein: CAWRETGSLNTIYF. The CDR3 DNA is TGTGCCTGGAGGGAAACAGGATCATTAAACACCATATATTTT.

The chain employs TRBV5-4 and TRBJ2-1; 8 bases agree with TRBD2. V dropped 0 bases and J dropped 0; count of bases not matched to a gene: 8. Germline CDR1 is SGHNT and CDR2 is YYREEE (reference sequence). The CDR3 covers 18 residues. The CDR3 coding sequence is TGTGCCAGCAGCTTGGAGTCGCGGGGGGCAATCTCCTACAATGAGCAGTTCTTC. Amino acids: CASSLESRGAISYNEQFF.

The chain carries TRBV7-2 and TRBJ1-1; weak D call: TRBD1 (6 bases). V lost 2 bases and J 1 base, leaving 11 bases between the germline ends. The CDR3 loop spans 15 amino acids. CDR1 is SGHTA and CDR2 is FQGNSA in the germline V gene. Here the CDR3 reads CASSLSGAGNTEAFF. CDR3 sequence (DNA): TGTGCCAGCAGCTTATCAGGGGCTGGGAACACTGAAGCTTTCTTT.